The 8 T cell receptor beta chains given below trace back to one sample, sequenced in a study of CD8 T cells in acute hepatitis C reinfection. Time point denoted: naive CD8 control sorted from an acute-time-point sample. Sequencing was performed with immunoSEQ multiplex PCR; in TCRdb, only in-frame clones are kept and a portion is missing. The sample contains about 38,000 clones, 70% to 90% of which appear only once. Sequencing was performed on naive CD8+ T cells from PBMCs. These TCRs come from a woman between 18 and 29 years old who spontaneously cleared hepatitis C infection.

V and J are TRBV7-9 and TRBJ2-7; D is undetermined. The CDR3 sequence is 15 residues long. Germline assignment: CDR1 SEHNR and CDR2 FQNEAQ (reference sequence). The V end lost 6 bases, the J end lost 3 bases, and 18 bases lay between the germline ends. The CDR3 loop reads CASSPPRGRNYEQYF. The CDR3 nucleotides are TGTGCCAGCAGTCCCCCCCGCGGACGGAACTACGAGCAGTACTTC.

The V call is TRBV7-3, the J call TRBJ2-3, with D maybe TRBD2 (6 bases). The V gene's germline CDR1 is SGHTA and CDR2 FQGTGA. Trimming pared 1 base from V and 5 bases from J, leaving 16 bases between. The CDR3 covers 16 residues. The CDR3 reads CASSLSPGEDIDTQYF. The CDR3 nucleotides are TGTGCCAGCAGCTTAAGTCCGGGAGAAGATATAGATACGCAGTATTTT.

CDR3: CASTQSEAFF. CDR3 coding DNA: TGTGCCAGTACCCAAAGTGAAGCTTTCTTT. V is TRBV2 and J is TRBJ1-1; D ambiguous. Per the germline V gene, CDR1 is SNHLY and CDR2 is FYNNEI. The V gene lost 9 bases and the J gene lost 7 bases, with 9 bases spanning the gap. This CDR3 contains 10 residues.

In DNA form, the CDR3 reads TGTGCCAGCAAGGGACTTCTTGACAACACAGATACGCAGTATTTT. It codes for CASKGLLDNTDTQYF. This chain connects TRBV27 to TRBJ2-3, with a weak D call TRBD2 (6 bases). The CDR3 is made up of 15 amino acids. Per the germline V gene, CDR1 is MNHEY and CDR2 is SMNVEV (reference sequence). V was pared by 7 bases and J by 2 bases, with 16 bases between.

On this clone itself: Additional DNA sequences in this sample encode the identical CDR3. J is TRBJ2-7 and V is TRBV13; TRBD2 agrees at 13 bases. The V and J ends lost 4 bases and 3 bases, in that order; junction bases with no gene match: 9. Germline assignment: CDR1 PRHDT and CDR2 FYEKMQ (reference sequence). This CDR3 contains 17 residues. The CDR3 sequence: CASSYKGLAGVHYEQYF. The CDR3 DNA reads as TGTGCCAGCAGCTACAAAGGACTAGCGGGGGTGCACTACGAGCAGTACTTC.

This chain uses TRBV11-2 with TRBJ1-1; D is undetermined. Trimming removed 1 base from V and 4 bases from J, with 7 bases in between. Per the germline V gene, CDR1 is SGHAT and CDR2 is FQNNGV. The CDR3 runs to 13 residues. CDR3 DNA: TGTGCCAGCAGCTTAGGGCTGAGCACTGAAGCTTTCTTT. Translation gives CASSLGLSTEAFF.

The gene calls are TRBV5-1 and TRBJ2-1, with TRBD2 identical over 10 bases. CDR1 is SGHRS, CDR2 YFSETQ, per germline. CDR3 length: 18 amino acids. V gave up 1 base and J gave up 6 bases; unmatched junction bases: 13. The DNA for the CDR3 is TGCGCCAGCAGCTTGTCGGGACCAGTAGCGGGAGGCGGCAATGAGCAGTTCTTC. Translating gives CASSLSGPVAGGGNEQFF.

This clone came up once. The gene calls are TRBV9 and TRBJ2-7; the match to TRBD1 covers 7 bases. This CDR3 is built from 14 residues. The V segment lost 0 bases and the J segment 0 bases; nucleotides outside the gene matches: 0. CDR1 and CDR2 (germline): SGDLS, YYNGEE. In nucleotides, the CDR3 is TGTGCCAGCAGCGTAGAGGGGGCCTCCTACGAGCAGTACTTC. Its protein is CASSVEGASYEQYF.